This is a list of T cell receptor beta chains from one sample in a study of shared T cell receptors in the human thymus. Profiled with immunoSEQ multiplex PCR; TCRdb holds only in-frame clones, not every one. The table shows 600,000 or so clones, with around 87% occurring only once. The same sample was also studied in work on human thymus T cells.

The sample comprised thymocytes. The receptors shown here come from a boy under three years old with a congenital heart defect. The CDR3 runs from the conserved cysteine through the conserved F or W. A D gene is named only where the DNA matches it firmly. Size values are once, few and many counts, or a class for expanded clones, and some rows have none.

d_call j_call v_call clone_size cdr3_aa cdr3_nt
TRBD1 TRBJ2-1 TRBV12-5 . CASGLLRRTGIDNEQFF TGTGCTAGTGGTTTGCTACGACGGACAGGAATCGACAATGAGCAGTTCTTC
TRBD2 TRBJ2-1 TRBV4-1 . CASSPGRAGGLRNEQFF TGCGCCAGCAGCCCCGGCCGGGCGGGGGGGCTAAGAAATGAGCAGTTCTTC
TRBD1 TRBJ2-5 TRBV27 . CTSSDHRGRQETQYF TGTACCAGCAGCGATCACAGGGGGAGGCAAGAGACCCAGTACTTC
. TRBJ1-5 TRBV28 once CASRPKWGGFQPQHF TGTGCCAGCAGGCCCAAATGGGGAGGGTTTCAGCCCCAGCATTTT
. TRBJ2-7 TRBV7-9 once CASSFTLGEQYF TGTGCCAGCAGCTTCACCCTCGGGGAGCAGTACTTC
. TRBJ1-5 TRBV4-2 . CASSQDRLGQPQHF TGTGCCAGCAGCCAAGATCGTCTAGGTCAGCCCCAGCATTTT
TRBD1 TRBJ1-2 TRBV4-3 . CASSQEDRPRQGPYGYTF TGCGCCAGCAGCCAAGAAGATCGGCCGAGACAGGGACCCTATGGCTACACCTTC
TRBD1 TRBJ1-1 TRBV27 . CASSFRDSNTEAFF TGTGCCAGCAGTTTCCGGGACAGTAACACTGAAGCTTTCTTT
. TRBJ2-3 TRBV5-1 . CASSLSSYRTDTQYF TGCGCCAGCAGCTTGTCTAGTTATAGGACAGATACGCAGTATTTT
. TRBJ2-7 TRBV27 . CASSLIRSSYEQYF TGTGCCAGCAGTTTAATCCGGTCATCCTACGAGCAGTACTTC
. TRBJ2-1 TRBV15 . CATSARILAFYYNEQFF TGTGCCACCAGCGCCCGAATTCTAGCTTTCTACTACAATGAGCAGTTCTTC
TRBD2 TRBJ2-7 TRBV4-3 . CASSQELAGKYEQYF TGCGCCAGCAGCCAAGAACTAGCGGGGAAGTACGAGCAGTACTTC
. TRBJ1-1 TRBV5-1 . CASSLGSRGRGTEAFF TGCGCCAGCAGCTTGGGTTCCCGGGGGAGGGGCACTGAAGCTTTCTTT
TRBD1 TRBJ1-1 TRBV5-4 . CASTQSDRGEVSVDTEAFF TGTGCCAGCACGCAGAGCGACAGGGGAGAGGTTTCGGTCGACACTGAAGCTTTCTTT
TRBD1 TRBJ1-5 TRBV5-5 . CASSGGQGSPIDQPQHF TGTGCCAGCAGCGGGGGACAGGGGTCCCCCATCGATCAGCCCCAGCATTTT
. TRBJ2-5 TRBV19 . CASSERGGPERTQYF TGTGCCAGTAGTGAGAGGGGGGGACCAGAGAGGACCCAGTACTTC
. TRBJ2-2 TRBV7-3 . CASSPGGRPANTGELFF TGTGCCAGCAGCCCGGGGGGCAGGCCAGCGAACACCGGGGAGCTGTTTTTT
. TRBJ2-1 TRBV25-1 . CASSDKQPNRDEQFF TGTGCCAGCAGTGACAAACAACCGAACAGGGATGAGCAGTTCTTC
. TRBJ1-6 TRBV2 few CASSGVTYNSPLHF TGTGCCAGCAGTGGTGTCACCTATAATTCACCCCTCCACTTT
TRBD2 TRBJ2-1 TRBV11-2 . CASRSGTSGRDDEQFF TGTGCCAGCAGGTCAGGGACTAGCGGGCGCGACGATGAGCAGTTCTTC
. TRBJ2-3 TRBV7-8 . CASSPDGGRVSTDTQYF TGTGCCAGCAGCCCAGACGGGGGACGTGTGAGCACAGATACGCAGTATTTT
. TRBJ2-2 TRBV14 once CASSQYDQGRGTGELFF TGTGCCAGCAGCCAATACGACCAGGGGCGAGGGACCGGGGAGCTGTTTTTT
TRBD1 TRBJ1-2 TRBV27 . CASSFTGGIYGYTF TGTGCCAGCAGTTTTACAGGGGGGATCTATGGCTACACCTTC
TRBD1 TRBJ2-3 TRBV29-1 . CSGGTDTDTQYF TGCAGCGGTGGGACAGACACAGATACGCAGTATTTT
. TRBJ1-2 TRBV2 . CASSEEGNYGYTF TGTGCCAGCAGTGAAGAGGGGAACTATGGCTACACCTTC
TRBD1 TRBJ1-6 TRBV2 . CASSHVPGQRKTLNSPLHF TGTGCCAGCAGCCACGTCCCGGGACAGCGTAAAACCCTTAATTCACCCCTCCACTTT
TRBD2 TRBJ2-1 TRBV29-1 . CSVEVAGWVGDEQFF TGCAGCGTTGAGGTAGCGGGGTGGGTTGGCGATGAGCAGTTCTTC
. TRBJ1-2 TRBV28 . CASLGWESYGYTF TGTGCCAGCTTGGGATGGGAGAGCTATGGCTACACCTTC
. TRBJ2-7 TRBV5-1 . CASSLFRREVYEQYF TGCGCCAGCAGCTTATTCCGCAGGGAGGTCTACGAGCAGTACTTC
. TRBJ2-7 TRBV6-5 . CASSYRQGLIGEQYF TGTGCCAGCAGTTACAGGCAGGGGTTGATAGGGGAGCAGTACTTC
. TRBJ2-3 TRBV4-1 . CASSQRMAGSGKGDTQYF TGCGCCAGCAGCCAACGTATGGCCGGATCTGGTAAGGGGGATACGCAGTATTTT
TRBD2 TRBJ2-7 TRBV5-1 . CASSLTSGRTYEQYF TGCGCCAGCAGCTTAACTAGCGGGCGAACCTACGAGCAGTACTTC
. TRBJ2-1 TRBV18 . CASSPPVVSSDEQFF TGTGCCAGCTCACCACCGGTGGTATCAAGCGATGAGCAGTTCTTC
. TRBJ1-5 TRBV2 . CASSESREGSHQPQHF TGTGCCAGCAGTGAGTCCAGGGAGGGATCCCATCAGCCCCAGCATTTT
. TRBJ1-2 TRBV28 . CASSSHLTYGYTF TGTGCCAGCAGCAGTCACCTTACCTATGGCTACACCTTC
TRBD2 TRBJ2-2 TRBV7-9 . CASSLPRTRPSGRAGELFF TGTGCCAGCAGCTTACCCCGAACGAGACCTAGCGGCCGCGCCGGGGAGCTGTTTTTT
. TRBJ2-5 TRBV28 . CASRLLVQETQYF TGTGCCAGCAGGTTACTAGTCCAAGAGACCCAGTACTTC
TRBD2 TRBJ2-1 TRBV10-2 once CASSESDIAGGPDNEQFF TGCGCCAGCAGTGAGTCGGATATAGCGGGAGGGCCAGACAATGAGCAGTTCTTC
. TRBJ2-2 TRBV10-3 . CAITEGTGELFF TGTGCCATCACCGAGGGTACCGGGGAGCTGTTTTTT
. TRBJ2-1 TRBV25-1 . CASSEDLGAGLNNEQFF TGTGCCAGCAGTGAGGACTTAGGGGCGGGGCTAAACAATGAGCAGTTCTTC
. TRBJ2-6 TRBV28 . CASSYLQGSSANVLTF TGTGCCAGCAGCTATTTACAGGGTTCTTCGGCCAACGTCCTGACTTTC
TRBD1 TRBJ2-7 TRBV5-1 . CASGAGGDCYEQYF TGCGCCAGCGGAGCAGGGGGTGACTGCTACGAGCAGTACTTC
. TRBJ2-7 TRBV29-1 . CSVEGDGGTHYEQYF TGCAGCGTTGAAGGAGACGGGGGGACACACTACGAGCAGTACTTC
. TRBJ1-3 TRBV28 . CASSPTGIFPGNTIYF TGTGCCAGCAGCCCGACAGGCATATTCCCGGGAAACACCATATATTTT